This T cell receptor beta chain stems from a study of Ad26.COV2.S vaccination and SARS-CoV-2 variants. Background on the study: Recipients of Ad26.COV2.S got it intramuscularly, once or twice 56 days apart.

V was pared by 4 bases and J by 7 bases, with 10 bases between. CDR1 is SGHTA and CDR2 is FQGNSA in the germline V gene. The CDR3 consists of 12 residues. Repertoires were generated with immunoSEQ multiplex PCR, while TCRdb's copy carries only in-frame clones and drops some. The table records some 320,000 clones, around 83% of them present only once. Broader study findings: Analyses that measured TCR breadth and depth may have underestimated total T cell responses. Breadth, reportedly substantial, characterized the spike-specific CD8+ and CD4+ T cell responses after vaccination. Ad26.COV2.S recipients had broader spike-specific TCRs (P = 0.0014).

The treatment was: roughly 18 received Ad26.COV2.S at low or high dose, single or two shots; about 5 received placebo; per-sample allocation not given. On day 63 after the first injection, vaccine and placebo recipients gave samples. A remark on this clone: Antigen: not known.

This clonotype originated in a person aged 18-65 years who received the Ad26.COV2.S COVID-19 vaccine or a placebo. The chain has TRBV7-2 and TRBJ1-2; D not certain. This material consisted of peripheral blood, taken in a trial of Ad26.COV2.S vaccine versus placebo. The CDR3 loop reads CASSSIVFGYTF. Written as DNA, the CDR3 is TGTGCCAGCAGCTCAATAGTTTTTGGCTACACCTTC.